The present T cell receptor (beta chain) was sequenced within a study of blood T cell repertoires in COVID-19. V lost 0 bases and J 5 bases, leaving 8 bases between the germline ends. The germline gives CDR1 SGHRS, CDR2 YFSETQ. This CDR3 comprises 13 residues. Original analysis: Amplification of reference gene primers provided the estimated nucleated cell counts. Clones were read by immunoSEQ multiplex PCR, and TCRdb kept only the in-frame ones, dropping some. V and J calls plus clone size are reproduced from that table; the DNA served to infer D and trimming. The table lists 310,000 or so clones, around 87% of them singletons.

Material for sequencing was peripheral blood. The TCR comes from a man aged 45-65 years with active or convalescent COVID-19. V gene TRBV5-1 combines with J gene TRBJ2-5, with D possibly matching TRBD2 (5 bases). The CDR3 DNA reads TGCGCCAGCAGCTTGGTTGCTAGCGAGACCCAGTACTTC. Amino acid sequence: CASSLVASETQYF.